This T cell receptor (beta chain) was captured by sequencing in a study of T-cell reconstitution after alpha-beta-depleted transplantation in children. A TCRbeta library incorporating unique molecular identifiers was prepared. TCRdb fed the PCR reads into MiXCR, producing one record per CDR3 protein. The data contain hundreds of thousands of distinct CDR3 sequences, roughly a tenth of them singletons. Germline CDR1 SGHTA, CDR2 FQGNSA. The V and J ends lost 5 bases and 4 bases, in that order; junction bases with no gene match: 4. The CDR3 covers 14 residues. This clonotype appeared many times. The specimen comprised PBMCs from the stem cell graft donor, sampled from the stem cell graft. This chain uses TRBV7-2 with TRBJ2-5; 10 positions match TRBD2. The sequence was obtained from a human donor who donated a stem cell graft to a child with acute myeloid leukemia. This CDR3 reads CASSRAGGLETQYF. CDR3 coding DNA: TGTGCCAGCAGCCGAGCGGGAGGGCTAGAGACCCAGTACTTC.